The 7 T cell receptor beta chains below come from one sample, sequenced in a study of T cell responses to AZD1222 COVID-19 vaccine. Repertoires were generated with immunoSEQ multiplex PCR, while TCRdb's copy carries only in-frame clones and drops some. The sample yields almost 65,000 clones, over 80% seen once. The starting material was peripheral blood, obtained on day 0 of AZD1222 vaccination. The receptors stem from an adult in good health.

V is TRBV14 and J is TRBJ1-3; the D is unclear. CDR1 is SGHDN and CDR2 is FVKESK in the germline V gene. Trimming left V 2 bases short and J 1 base short, with 0 bases between. The CDR3 runs to 12 residues. The CDR3 protein is CASSQSGNTIYF. The CDR3 DNA follows: TGTGCCAGCAGCCAATCTGGAAACACCATATATTTT.

This sequence joins TRBV7-9 and TRBJ1-2; tentatively, D is TRBD1 (6 bases). This CDR3 has 15 residues. Germline loops: CDR1 SEHNR, CDR2 FQNEAQ (reference sequence). Trimming took off 1 base at V and 7 bases at J, with 16 bases between the two ends. CDR3 region: CASSLEVTGISGYTF. CDR3 bases: TGTGCCAGCAGCTTAGAAGTCACAGGGATTTCTGGCTACACCTTC.

Comment on this clone: Within the sample, other DNA sequences also encode this same CDR3. The V and J genes are TRBV15 and TRBJ1-4; D is possibly TRBD1 (5 bases). The CDR3 runs to 16 residues. The V end lost 3 bases, the J end lost 8 bases, and 19 bases lay between the germline ends. CDR1 and CDR2 (germline): LNHNV, YYDKDF (reference sequence). The CDR3 nucleotides are TGTGCCACCAGCAGCACTCCCGGGACCCCCGTGGAAAAACTGTTTTTT. Translating gives CATSSTPGTPVEKLFF.

The rearrangement joins TRBV5-4 to TRBJ1-5; D gene uncertain. Trimming shortened V by 4 bases and J by 1 base, and 6 bases separated the two germline ends. Germline CDR1 SGHNT, CDR2 YYREEE (reference sequence). CDR3 length: 13 residues. The CDR3 bases are TGTGCCAGCAGCGGAACAAGCAATCAGCCCCAGCATTTT. Protein sequence: CASSGTSNQPQHF. The full variable domain, rest sourced from reference TRBV5-4 and TRBJ1-5, is ETGVTQSPTHLIKTRGQQVTLRCSSQSGHNTVSWYQQALGQGPQFIFQYYREEENGRGNFPPRFSGLQFPNYSSELNVNALELDDSALYLCASSGTSNQPQHFGDGTRLSIL.

The chain recombines TRBV28 with TRBJ2-1, with TRBD2 as a possible D gene (5 bases). The germline CDR1 and CDR2 sequences are MDHEN and SYDVKM. This CDR3 spans 14 amino acids. V was shortened by 6 bases and J by 7 bases, with 16 bases between the two germline ends. The CDR3 DNA reads TGTGCCAGCAGGACCCCCGGAGGTCGGAATGAGCAGTTCTTC. Encoded protein: CASRTPGGRNEQFF.

The CDR3 DNA sequence: TGTGCCAGCAGTTACACGCAGACAGTGTACCAAGAGACCCAGTACTTC. This translates into CASSYTQTVYQETQYF. The chain uses TRBV28 and TRBJ2-5, with D tentatively TRBD1 (5 bases). V lost 4 bases and J lost 0, with 15 bases in between. Germline values: CDR1 MDHEN, CDR2 SYDVKM. This CDR3 is built from 16 residues.

The chain uses TRBV27 and TRBJ1-1; TRBD1 might be the D (6 bases). From germline, CDR1 is MNHEY and CDR2 SMNVEV (reference sequence). The V end was cut by 4 bases, the J end by 11 bases, with 14 bases between. The CDR3 has 12 amino acids. The CDR3 nucleotides read TGTGCCAGCAGTTCGGGGGCATTAAATGCTTTCTTT. Its protein is CASSSGALNAFF.